The source of this TCR beta chain is a study of T-cell reconstitution after alpha-beta-depleted transplantation in children. The CDR3 is made up of 15 amino acids. V was cut by 7 bases and J by 5 bases, with 19 bases left in between. Per germline, CDR1 MNHNS and CDR2 SASEGT. This clonotype was seen many times. It was with unique molecular identifiers that the TCRbeta library was prepared. Via MiXCR, TCRdb re-called the PCR reads, giving one row per CDR3 protein. The data contain more than 200,000 distinct CDR3 sequences, about 8.8% of them singletons. The chain joins TRBV6-1 to TRBJ2-3, with a weak D call TRBD2 (6 bases). The origin of this receptor is a human donor who donated a stem cell graft to a child with SCID. Sequenced here: PBMCs from the stem cell graft donor, sampled from the stem cell graft. The CDR3 loop is CASTRSPGLLDTQYF. The CDR3 DNA follows: TGTGCCAGCACCAGGTCTCCGGGACTTCTAGATACGCAGTATTTT.